Shown below are 18 T cell receptor beta chains from a single sample sequenced in a study of cytomegalovirus exposure and HLA in healthy donors. The PCR was carried out with 60 Vbeta primers and 13 Jbeta primers. Libraries were prepared by immunoSEQ multiplex PCR; TCRdb keeps only in-frame clonotypes and omits some of them. The repertoire holds approximately 72,000 clones, around 64% seen once, with 20% to 25% in the top ten. The sequencing input was PBMCs. These receptors all stem from a man in his forties or fifties in good health and CMV-seropositive.

The rearrangement joins TRBV28 to TRBJ2-7; 8 nucleotides line up with TRBD1. Germline V gene data show CDR1 as MDHEN and CDR2 as SYDVKM. The CDR3 runs 16 residues. V lost 4 bases to trimming and J lost 4 bases; unmatched junction nucleotides: 12. Here the CDR3 reads CASSSSGTGFLYEQYF. The CDR3 DNA follows: TGTGCCAGCAGTTCATCCGGGACAGGTTTCCTTTACGAGCAGTACTTC.

The chain combines TRBV6-1 with TRBJ2-7; 9 bases agree with TRBD1. The CDR3 runs 16 residues. Germline loops: CDR1 MNHNS, CDR2 SASEGT. The ends lost 4 bases at V and 3 bases at J; junction bases unmatched: 10. The CDR3 sequence is CASSGFWTGAGYEQYF. CDR3 in DNA: TGTGCCAGCAGTGGATTCTGGACAGGGGCGGGCTACGAGCAGTACTTC.

The rearrangement joins TRBV29-1 to TRBJ2-5; maybe TRBD2 (6 bases). The CDR3 totals 14 residues. Germline V gene lookup returns CDR1 SQVTM and CDR2 ANQGSEA. The germline V and J ends were trimmed by 6 bases and 1 base, with 15 bases remaining between them. The CDR3 sequence: CSVYSGGTQETQYF. In DNA, the CDR3 is TGCAGCGTCTACTCCGGCGGGACCCAAGAGACCCAGTACTTC.

Only one count was recorded for this clone. This chain joins TRBV18 and TRBJ1-1; D not certain. The V gene lost 2 bases and the J gene lost 7 bases, with 11 bases spanning the gap. The germline gives CDR1 KGHSH, CDR2 LQKENI. The CDR3 runs 13 residues. This CDR3 reads CASSPNVRSEAFF. CDR3 nucleotide sequence: TGTGCCAGCTCACCAAATGTAAGGAGTGAAGCTTTCTTT. Full variable domain (outside the CDR3, taken from reference TRBV18 and TRBJ1-1): NAGVMQNPRHLVRRRGQEARLRCSPMKGHSHVYWYRQLPEEGLKFMVYLQKENIIDESGMPKERFSAEFPKEGPSILRIQQVVRGDSAAYFCASSPNVRSEAFFGQGTRLTVV.

Only one count was recorded for this clone. This chain's CDR3 is CASSLGQSIYEQYF. The CDR3 region has the DNA TGTGCCAGCAGCTTGGGACAGTCTATCTACGAGCAGTACTTC. The chain carries TRBV5-6 and TRBJ2-5, with a tentative D call TRBD1 (5 bases). With the DNA end fitting TRBJ2-7 better, the J assignment may be wrong. Germline CDR1 SGHDT, CDR2 YYEEEE. CDR3 length: 14 residues.

This rearrangement joins TRBV5-6 to TRBJ2-3; TRBD1 aligns across 7 bases. J lost 1 base, V lost 4 bases, and 3 bases had no gene match. The CDR3 contains 14 residues. CDR1 and CDR2 (germline): SGHDT, YYEEEE. The CDR3 DNA sequence: TGTGCCAGCAGCCGGGACAGCCGCACAGATACGCAGTATTTT. Its translation: CASSRDSRTDTQYF.

This clone was seen only once. For the CDR3, the DNA is TGCGCCAGCAGCTCGGGCGGGGGCACAGATACGCAGTATTTT. It yields the protein CASSSGGGTDTQYF. The chain carries TRBV5-1 and TRBJ2-3; D is possibly TRBD2 (6 bases). This CDR3 spans 14 amino acids. V shed 3 bases and J shed 1 base, with 9 bases lying between them. CDR1 is SGHRS and CDR2 is YFSETQ in the germline V gene. Full variable domain (outside the CDR3, taken from reference TRBV5-1 and TRBJ2-3): KAGVTQTPRYLIKTRGQQVTLSCSPISGHRSVSWYQQTPGQGLQFLFEYFSETQRNKGNFPGRFSGRQFSNSRSEMNVSTLELGDSALYLCASSSGGGTDTQYFGPGTRLTVL.

CDR3 in amino acids: CASSPTLGQGSPEAFF. As DNA, the CDR3 is TGCGCCAGCAGTCCTACCCTGGGACAGGGGTCTCCTGAAGCTTTCTTT. The chain links TRBV5-1 to TRBJ1-1; 10 bases match TRBD1. CDR1 is SGHRS and CDR2 is YFSETQ in the germline V gene. With 5 bases clipped from V and 6 bases from J, the junction kept 13 bases outside the gene matches. This CDR3 region has 16 residues.

The chain links TRBV5-6 to TRBJ2-3; D is undetermined. This CDR3 region has 18 residues. Germline V gene sequence: CDR1 SGHDT, CDR2 YYEEEE. V was clipped by 1 base and J by 11 bases, with 29 bases between them. The CDR3 reads CASSLSWFYEQIRYEQYF. The DNA for the CDR3 is TGTGCCAGCAGCTTGTCCTGGTTTTACGAACAGATAAGATATGAGCAGTATTTT.

The table lists this clone with a few counts. The chain has TRBV11-2 and TRBJ2-3; 8 nucleotides match TRBD2. Germline V lookup: CDR1 SGHAT, CDR2 FQNNGV. The CDR3 has 14 residues. J lost 6 bases, V lost 6 bases, and 8 bases had no gene match. The CDR3 is CASRLAGSLDTQYF. The CDR3, as DNA: TGTGCCAGCAGGCTAGCGGGCAGCTTGGATACGCAGTATTTT.

The chain recombines TRBV30 with TRBJ1-1; TRBD1 agrees at 8 bases. Germline V gene lookup returns CDR1 GTSNPN and CDR2 SVGIG (reference sequence). Germline trimming cut 4 bases from V and 1 base from J; bases unmatched to any gene: 8. The CDR3 covers 15 residues. CDR3 in amino acids: CAWIRTGNQNTEAFF. CDR3 bases: TGTGCCTGGATCCGGACAGGGAATCAGAACACTGAAGCTTTCTTT.

V gene TRBV6-6 combines with J gene TRBJ2-1; 11 nucleotides align to TRBD1. Per germline, CDR1 MNHNY and CDR2 SVGAGI (reference sequence). The CDR3 contains 14 residues. The junction had 2 bases not matched to a gene; V was cut back by 4 bases and J by 6 bases. The chain's CDR3 is CASSFGTGGNEQFF. CDR3 coding DNA: TGTGCCAGCAGTTTCGGGACAGGGGGCAATGAGCAGTTCTTC.

This clone came up a few times. The V and J genes are TRBV7-2 and TRBJ1-2; D may be TRBD1 (6 bases). CDR1 SGHTA and CDR2 FQGNSA come from the germline V gene. CDR3 length: 14 amino acids. V was cut by 4 bases and J by 7 bases, with 16 bases left in between. The CDR3 sequence: CASSSNRVSSGYTF. The CDR3, as DNA: TGTGCCAGCAGCTCTAACAGGGTTTCGTCTGGCTACACCTTC.

The chain links TRBV7-6 to TRBJ2-5; 8 nucleotides align to TRBD2. With 3 bases clipped from V and 2 bases from J, the junction kept 8 bases outside the gene matches. The CDR3 runs 16 residues. CDR1 and CDR2 from the germline V gene are SGHVS and FNYEAQ. The CDR3, as DNA: TGTGCCAGCAGCTTTCTCGGGGGGGCTCGACAAGAGACCCAGTACTTC. It is translated as CASSFLGGARQETQYF.

The chain joins TRBV28 to TRBJ1-6; no reliable D call. With 6 bases removed from V and 9 bases from J, the gap between germline ends came to 27 bases. This CDR3 has 18 residues. CDR1 is MDHEN and CDR2 is SYDVKM in the germline V gene. Here the CDR3 reads CASREYLVWEGRSSPLHF. In nucleotides, the CDR3 is TGTGCCAGCAGGGAATATTTAGTTTGGGAGGGTAGGAGTTCACCCCTCCACTTT.

The rearrangement links TRBV5-4 to TRBJ1-4; TRBD1 matches 8 bases. Germline loops: CDR1 SGHNT, CDR2 YYREEE (reference sequence). The V segment lost 4 bases and the J segment 6 bases; nucleotides outside the gene matches: 11. The CDR3 has 16 residues. In nucleotides, the CDR3 is TGTGCCAGCAGCACAGACAGGGGCGGTCGATATGAAAAACTGTTTTTT. This codes for CASSTDRGGRYEKLFF.

The chain joins TRBV28 to TRBJ1-5; D is unclear. This CDR3 has 14 amino acids. V dropped 3 bases and J dropped 6 bases, with 12 bases sitting between them. In germline, CDR1 is MDHEN, CDR2 SYDVKM. This CDR3 is CASSFRGEGQPQHF. CDR3 coding DNA: TGTGCCAGCAGTTTTCGTGGTGAGGGTCAGCCCCAGCATTTT.

The V gene is TRBV30, the J gene TRBJ2-2; no reliable D call. CDR1 is GTSNPN, CDR2 SVGIG, per germline (reference sequence). This CDR3 has 12 residues. V lost 4 bases, J lost 1 base, and 4 bases lay in between. CDR3 amino acids: CAWTVNTGELFF. The CDR3 DNA follows: TGTGCCTGGACGGTGAACACCGGGGAGCTGTTTTTT.